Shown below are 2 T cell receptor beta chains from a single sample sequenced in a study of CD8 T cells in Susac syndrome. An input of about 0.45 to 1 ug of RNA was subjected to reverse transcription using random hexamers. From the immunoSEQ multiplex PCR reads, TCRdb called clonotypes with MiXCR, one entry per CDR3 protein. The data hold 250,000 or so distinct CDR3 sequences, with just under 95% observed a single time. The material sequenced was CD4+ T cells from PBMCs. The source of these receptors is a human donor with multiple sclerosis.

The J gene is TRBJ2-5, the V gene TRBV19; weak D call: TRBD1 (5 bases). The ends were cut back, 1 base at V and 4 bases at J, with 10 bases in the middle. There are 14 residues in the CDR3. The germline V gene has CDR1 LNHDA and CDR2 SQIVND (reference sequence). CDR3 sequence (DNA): TGTGCCAGTAGTATAGTAAGACAGTCAGAGACCCAGTACTTC. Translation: CASSIVRQSETQYF. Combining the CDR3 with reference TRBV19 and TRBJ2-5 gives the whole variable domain DGGITQSPKYLFRKEGQNVTLSCEQNLNHDAMYWYRQDPGQGLRLIYYSQIVNDFQKGDIAEGYSVSREKKESFPLTVTSAQKNPTAFYLCASSIVRQSETQYFGPGTRLLVL.

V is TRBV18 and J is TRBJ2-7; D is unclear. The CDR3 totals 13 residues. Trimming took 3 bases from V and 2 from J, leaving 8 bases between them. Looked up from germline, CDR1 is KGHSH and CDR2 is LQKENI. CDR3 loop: CASSPLSPYEQYF. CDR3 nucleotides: TGTGCCAGCTCACCTCTCTCTCCCTACGAGCAGTACTTC.